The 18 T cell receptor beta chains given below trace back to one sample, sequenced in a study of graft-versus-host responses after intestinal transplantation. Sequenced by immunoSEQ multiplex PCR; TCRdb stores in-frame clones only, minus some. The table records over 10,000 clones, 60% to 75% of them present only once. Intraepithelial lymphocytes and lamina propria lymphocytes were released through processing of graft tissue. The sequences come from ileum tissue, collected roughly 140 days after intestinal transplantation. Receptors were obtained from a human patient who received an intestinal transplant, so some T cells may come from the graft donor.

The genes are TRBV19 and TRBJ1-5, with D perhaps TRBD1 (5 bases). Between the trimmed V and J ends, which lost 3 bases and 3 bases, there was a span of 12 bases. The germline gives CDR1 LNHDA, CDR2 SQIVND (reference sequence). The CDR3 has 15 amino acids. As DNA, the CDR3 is TGTGCCAGTAGTATTCGGGGGATCATCAATCAGCCCCAGCATTTT. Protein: CASSIRGIINQPQHF.

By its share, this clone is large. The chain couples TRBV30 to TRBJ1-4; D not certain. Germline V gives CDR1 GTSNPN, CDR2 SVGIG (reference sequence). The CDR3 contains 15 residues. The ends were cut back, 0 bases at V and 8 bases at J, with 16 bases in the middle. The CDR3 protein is CAWSVRAGGGEKLFF. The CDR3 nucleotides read TGTGCCTGGAGTGTCCGGGCAGGAGGAGGCGAAAAACTGTTTTTT. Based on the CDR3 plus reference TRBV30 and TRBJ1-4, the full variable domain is SQTIHQWPATLVQPVGSPLSLECTVEGTSNPNLYWYRQAAGRGLQLLFYSVGIGQISSEVPQNLSASRPQDRQFILSSKKLLLSDSGFYLCAWSVRAGGGEKLFFGSGTQLSVL.

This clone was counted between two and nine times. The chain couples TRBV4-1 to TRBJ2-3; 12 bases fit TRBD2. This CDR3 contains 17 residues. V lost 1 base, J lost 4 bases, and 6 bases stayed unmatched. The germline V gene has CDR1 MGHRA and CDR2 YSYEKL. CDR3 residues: CASSQVGRTSGADTQYF. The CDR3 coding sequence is TGCGCCAGCAGCCAAGTTGGTAGGACTAGCGGGGCAGATACGCAGTATTTT.

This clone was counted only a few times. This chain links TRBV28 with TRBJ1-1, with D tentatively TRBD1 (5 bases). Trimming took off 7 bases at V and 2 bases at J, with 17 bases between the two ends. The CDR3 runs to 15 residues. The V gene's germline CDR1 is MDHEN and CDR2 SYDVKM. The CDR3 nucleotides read TGTGCCAGCACCCCCTTAGACAGCTCAAACACTGAAGCTTTCTTT. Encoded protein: CASTPLDSSNTEAFF. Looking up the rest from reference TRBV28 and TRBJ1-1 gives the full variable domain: DVKVTQSSRYLVKRTGEKVFLECVQDMDHENMFWYRQDPGLGLRLIYFSYDVKMKEKGDIPEGYSVSREKKERFSLILESASTNQTSMYLCASTPLDSSNTEAFFGQGTRLTVV.

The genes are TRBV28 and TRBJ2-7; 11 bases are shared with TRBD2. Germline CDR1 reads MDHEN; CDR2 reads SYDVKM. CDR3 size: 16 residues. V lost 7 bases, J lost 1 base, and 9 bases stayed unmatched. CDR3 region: CASTGLAGGLSYEQYF. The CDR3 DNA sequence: TGTGCCAGCACCGGCCTAGCGGGAGGATTGTCCTACGAGCAGTACTTC. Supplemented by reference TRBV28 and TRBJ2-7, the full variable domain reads DVKVTQSSRYLVKRTGEKVFLECVQDMDHENMFWYRQDPGLGLRLIYFSYDVKMKEKGDIPEGYSVSREKKERFSLILESASTNQTSMYLCASTGLAGGLSYEQYFGPGTRLTVT.

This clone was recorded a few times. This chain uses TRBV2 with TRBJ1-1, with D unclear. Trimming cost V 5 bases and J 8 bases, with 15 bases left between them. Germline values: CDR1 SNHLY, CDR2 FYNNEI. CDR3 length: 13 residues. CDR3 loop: CASSQDPGGEAFF. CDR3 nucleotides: TGTGCCAGCAGTCAAGACCCGGGAGGGGAAGCTTTCTTT.

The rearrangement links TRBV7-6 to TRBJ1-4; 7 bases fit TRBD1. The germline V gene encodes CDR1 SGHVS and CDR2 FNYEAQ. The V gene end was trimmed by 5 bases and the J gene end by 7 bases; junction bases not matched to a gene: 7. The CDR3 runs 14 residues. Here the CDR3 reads CASSLGQPFEKLFF. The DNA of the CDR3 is TGTGCCAGCAGCCTGGGACAGCCGTTTGAAAAACTGTTTTTT.

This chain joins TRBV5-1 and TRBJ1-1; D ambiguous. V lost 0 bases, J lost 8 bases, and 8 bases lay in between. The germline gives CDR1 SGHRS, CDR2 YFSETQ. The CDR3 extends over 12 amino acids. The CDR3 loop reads CASSLVGSEAFF. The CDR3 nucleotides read TGCGCCAGCAGCTTGGTCGGTTCGGAAGCTTTCTTT.

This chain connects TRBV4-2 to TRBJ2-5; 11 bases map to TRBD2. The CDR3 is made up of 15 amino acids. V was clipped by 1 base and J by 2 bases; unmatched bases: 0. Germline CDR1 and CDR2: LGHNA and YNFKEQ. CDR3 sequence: CASSQGTSGQETQYF. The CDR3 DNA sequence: TGTGCCAGCAGCCAAGGGACTAGCGGGCAAGAGACCCAGTACTTC.

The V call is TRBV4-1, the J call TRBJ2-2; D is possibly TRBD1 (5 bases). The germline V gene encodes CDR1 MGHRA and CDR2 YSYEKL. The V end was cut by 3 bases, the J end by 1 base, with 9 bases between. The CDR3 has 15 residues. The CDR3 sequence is CASSQTGQNTGELFF. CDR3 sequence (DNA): TGCGCCAGCAGCCAGACCGGACAGAACACCGGGGAGCTGTTTTTT.

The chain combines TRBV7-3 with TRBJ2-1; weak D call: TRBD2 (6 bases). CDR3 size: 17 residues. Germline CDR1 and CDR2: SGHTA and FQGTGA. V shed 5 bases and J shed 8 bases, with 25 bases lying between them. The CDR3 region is CASSPHYGRLGEDEQFF. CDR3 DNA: TGTGCCAGCAGCCCCCACTACGGTCGGCTGGGGGAGGATGAGCAGTTCTTC.

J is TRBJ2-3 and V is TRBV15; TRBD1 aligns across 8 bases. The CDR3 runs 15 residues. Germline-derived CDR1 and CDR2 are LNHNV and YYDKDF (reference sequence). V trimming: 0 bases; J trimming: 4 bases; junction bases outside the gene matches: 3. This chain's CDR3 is CATSREDRVSDTQYF. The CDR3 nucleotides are TGTGCCACCAGCAGAGAGGACAGGGTGTCAGATACGCAGTATTTT.

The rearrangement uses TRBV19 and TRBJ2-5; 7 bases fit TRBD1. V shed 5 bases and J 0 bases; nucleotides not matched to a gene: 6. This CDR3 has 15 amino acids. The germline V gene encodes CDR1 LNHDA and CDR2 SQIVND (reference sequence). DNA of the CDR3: TGTGCCAGTAGTGTACAGGGGCTGGACCAAGAGACCCAGTACTTC. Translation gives CASSVQGLDQETQYF.

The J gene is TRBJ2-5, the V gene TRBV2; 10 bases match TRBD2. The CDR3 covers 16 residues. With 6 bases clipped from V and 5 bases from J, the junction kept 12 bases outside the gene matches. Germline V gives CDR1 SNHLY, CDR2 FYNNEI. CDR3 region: CASRGSGGAVRETQYF. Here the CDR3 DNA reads TGTGCCAGCAGGGGGAGCGGGGGGGCCGTTAGGGAGACCCAGTACTTC.

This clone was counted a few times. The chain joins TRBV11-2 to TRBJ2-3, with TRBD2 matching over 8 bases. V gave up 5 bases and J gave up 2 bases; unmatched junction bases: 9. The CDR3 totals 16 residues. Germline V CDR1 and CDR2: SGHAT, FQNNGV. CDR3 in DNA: TGTGCCAGCAGCCCCTGGGCGGGAGGAGCCACAGATACGCAGTATTTT. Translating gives CASSPWAGGATDTQYF.

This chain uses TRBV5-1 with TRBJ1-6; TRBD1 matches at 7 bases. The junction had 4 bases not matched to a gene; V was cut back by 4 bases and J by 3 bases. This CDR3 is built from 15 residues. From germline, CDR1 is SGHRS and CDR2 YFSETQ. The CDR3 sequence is CASSPTGIYNSPLHF. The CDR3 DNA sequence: TGCGCCAGCAGCCCGACAGGGATCTATAATTCACCCCTCCACTTT.

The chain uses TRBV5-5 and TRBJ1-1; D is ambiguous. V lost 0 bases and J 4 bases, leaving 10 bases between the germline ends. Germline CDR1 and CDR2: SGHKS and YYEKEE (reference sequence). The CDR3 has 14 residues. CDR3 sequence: CASSLEGAFTEAFF. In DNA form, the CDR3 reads TGTGCCAGCAGCTTGGAGGGAGCTTTCACTGAAGCTTTCTTT.

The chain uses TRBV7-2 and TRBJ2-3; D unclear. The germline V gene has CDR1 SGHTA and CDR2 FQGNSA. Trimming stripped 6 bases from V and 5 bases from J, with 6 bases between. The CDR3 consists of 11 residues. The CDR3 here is CASRGGDTQYF. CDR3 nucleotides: TGTGCCAGCAGAGGCGGAGATACGCAGTATTTT.